Listed here are 23 T cell receptor beta chains from one sample, sequenced in a study of identical twins. A single record per CDR3 protein comes from TCRdb applying MiXCR to the 5' RACE reads. The data show around 530,000 distinct CDR3 sequences, over 12% seen once. These same records also appear under a second study, on yellow fever vaccine responses in identical twins.

The material sequenced was CD4+ T cells sorted from blood. Every receptor here comes from a young woman in good health.

This clonotype showed up just a few times. The J gene is TRBJ2-1, the V gene TRBV6-2 or TRBV6-3; D is undetermined. CDR1 is MNHEY and CDR2 is SVGEGT in the germline V gene. The CDR3 spans 16 residues. Trimming took 4 bases from V and 0 from J, leaving 13 bases between them. This chain's CDR3 is CASSFLPVFSYNEQFF. DNA for the CDR3: TGTGCCAGCAGTTTTCTACCGGTCTTCTCCTACAATGAGCAGTTCTTC.

V is TRBV20-1 and J is TRBJ2-3; the D gene is possibly TRBD1 (7 bases). Germline V gene lookup returns CDR1 DFQATT and CDR2 SNEGSKA (reference sequence). The CDR3 has 16 amino acids. Trimming cost V 5 bases and J 0 bases, with 18 bases left between them. This chain's CDR3 is CSAPRRDRPSTDTQYF. In nucleotides, the CDR3 is TGCAGTGCTCCCCGGCGGGACAGACCTAGCACAGATACGCAGTATTTT.

This clonotype turned up a few times. The chain is built from TRBV3-1 and TRBJ2-1; D is uncertain. There are 16 residues in the CDR3. Germline values: CDR1 LGHDT, CDR2 YNNKEL (reference sequence). V was pared by 7 bases and J by 2 bases, with 18 bases between. CDR3 nucleotides: TGTGCCAGCACCCCCGTAGTTGAAGGGCCCTACAATGAGCAGTTCTTC. It specifies CASTPVVEGPYNEQFF.

This clonotype came up a few times. V gene TRBV7-9 combines with J gene TRBJ2-3; 7 bases line up with TRBD1. This CDR3 region has 16 residues. The germline CDR1 and CDR2 sequences are SEHNR and FQNEAQ (reference sequence). The V segment lost 5 bases and the J segment 3 bases; nucleotides outside the gene matches: 11. CDR3 loop: CASSPQVTGLTDTQYF. In DNA, the CDR3 is TGTGCCAGCAGCCCCCAGGTGACAGGGTTGACAGATACGCAGTATTTT.

The chain joins TRBV2 to TRBJ2-2; possibly TRBD2 for D (5 bases). Germline CDR1 and CDR2: SNHLY and FYNNEI. There are 15 residues in the CDR3. V lost 1 base, J lost 4 bases, and 10 bases lay in between. The CDR3 is CASSEGLGVTGELFF. The CDR3 DNA follows: TGTGCCAGCAGTGAAGGGCTCGGGGTCACCGGGGAGCTGTTTTTT.

This clonotype showed up just a few times. The V call is TRBV7-8, the J call TRBJ2-1; 11 bases agree with TRBD2. The CDR3 covers 16 residues. CDR1 is SGHVS and CDR2 is FQNEAQ in the germline V gene. Germline trimming cut 3 bases from V and 4 bases from J; bases unmatched to any gene: 5. CDR3 region: CASSLPLAGVYNEQFF. CDR3 in DNA: TGTGCCAGCAGCTTGCCACTAGCGGGAGTTTACAATGAGCAGTTCTTC. The complete variable domain, with remaining parts taken from reference TRBV7-8 and TRBJ2-1, reads GAGVSQSPRYKVAKRGQDVALRCDPISGHVSLFWYQQALGQGPEFLTYFQNEAQLDKSGLPSDRFFAERPEGSVSTLKIQRTQQEDSAVYLCASSLPLAGVYNEQFFGPGTRLTVL.

This chain links TRBV18 with TRBJ2-5; D perhaps matches TRBD2 (5 bases). The CDR3 is 16 amino acids. The germline gives CDR1 KGHSH, CDR2 LQKENI. V lost 2 bases to trimming and J lost 2 bases, with 15 bases between them. The CDR3 is CASSPIFTGWQETQYF. The DNA of the CDR3 is TGTGCCAGCTCACCAATTTTTACGGGATGGCAAGAGACCCAGTACTTC.

V and J are TRBV7-3 and TRBJ2-5; 7 bases line up with TRBD1. Trimming removed 5 bases from V and 2 bases from J; junction bases left unmatched: 8. This CDR3 comprises 15 residues. The germline V gene has CDR1 SGHTA and CDR2 FQGTGA. The CDR3 region is CASSPTRDSQETQYF. In DNA form, the CDR3 reads TGTGCCAGCAGCCCCACCCGGGACAGTCAAGAGACCCAGTACTTC.

The CDR3 DNA reads TGTGCCACCAGTGATCCGTGGGACAGGGGTACCGGGGAGCTGTTTTTT. It specifies CATSDPWDRGTGELFF. The chain is built from TRBV24-1 and TRBJ2-2; 10 positions agree with TRBD1. The CDR3 sequence is 16 residues long. V lost 3 bases, J lost 5 bases, and 5 bases stayed unmatched. The germline V gene encodes CDR1 KGHDR and CDR2 SFDVKD.

At least ten counts were recorded for this clonotype. The genes are TRBV5-1 and TRBJ2-7; D gene unclear. The CDR3 totals 11 residues. The germline V gene has CDR1 SGHRS and CDR2 YFSETQ. The V gene lost 0 bases and the J gene lost 4 bases, with 2 bases spanning the gap. CDR3 region: CASSLDYEQYF. As DNA, the CDR3 is TGCGCCAGCAGCTTGGATTACGAGCAGTACTTC.

The V gene is TRBV11-2, the J gene TRBJ2-7, with 11 bases aligning to TRBD2. Germline assignment: CDR1 SGHAT and CDR2 FQNNGV. This CDR3 has 16 residues. The ends lost 3 bases at V and 3 bases at J; junction bases unmatched: 7. The CDR3 sequence: CASSLALSGRVYEQYF. The CDR3, as DNA: TGTGCCAGCAGCTTGGCCCTTAGCGGGAGGGTCTACGAGCAGTACTTC.

This clonotype has a count of ten or more. The rearrangement links TRBV5-1 to TRBJ2-1; D is uncertain. The CDR3 has 17 amino acids. The germline V gene encodes CDR1 SGHRS and CDR2 YFSETQ. With 0 bases removed from V and 0 bases from J, the gap between germline ends came to 13 bases. The CDR3 DNA is TGCGCCAGCAGCTTGGATTGGGGTCTTAGCTCCTACAATGAGCAGTTCTTC. Amino acids: CASSLDWGLSSYNEQFF.

The chain combines TRBV20-1 with TRBJ2-4; no reliable D call. The V gene lost 0 bases and the J gene lost 0 bases, with 24 bases spanning the gap. Per the germline V gene, CDR1 is DFQATT and CDR2 is SNEGSKA (reference sequence). The length of the CDR3 is 20 residues. As DNA, the CDR3 is TGCAGTGCTAGAGACACAAGAATCACGCTACCGCCTCTAGCCAAAAACATTCAGTACTTC. Its translation is CSARDTRITLPPLAKNIQYF.

This clonotype was picked up many times. V usage is TRBV5-1 and J usage is TRBJ2-3, with D unclear. Looked up from germline, CDR1 is SGHRS and CDR2 is YFSETQ. The CDR3 covers 12 residues. V was shortened by 8 bases and J by 1 base, with 8 bases between the two germline ends. The CDR3: CASRRGTDTQYF. CDR3 in DNA: TGCGCCAGTCGTAGAGGCACAGATACGCAGTATTTT. Drawing the rest from reference TRBV5-1 and TRBJ2-3, the complete variable domain is KAGVTQTPRYLIKTRGQQVTLSCSPISGHRSVSWYQQTPGQGLQFLFEYFSETQRNKGNFPGRFSGRQFSNSRSEMNVSTLELGDSALYLCASRRGTDTQYFGPGTRLTVL.

Notes on this clonotype: A much larger clone is a single base away; this may be a read error. The genes are TRBV7-2 and TRBJ2-3; 8 nucleotides align to TRBD2. Trimming at V came to 5 bases and at J to 0 bases, leaving 4 bases not matched to a gene. The germline V gene has CDR1 SGHTA and CDR2 FQGNSA. The CDR3 has 15 amino acids. In nucleotides, the CDR3 is TGTGCCAGCAGCCGGGGGGGATCTAGCACAGATACGCAGTATTTT. Translated, it gives CASSRGGSSTDTQYF.

There are a few counts of this clonotype. The rearrangement joins TRBV11-2 to TRBJ2-1; D remains unclear. The V end was cut by 1 base, the J end by 7 bases, with 11 bases between. This CDR3 is built from 14 residues. Germline V gene lookup returns CDR1 SGHAT and CDR2 FQNNGV. The DNA for the CDR3 is TGTGCCAGCAGCTTAGCCCAGTATGTAAATGAGCAGTTCTTC. It encodes CASSLAQYVNEQFF.

This clonotype has a handful of counts. This sequence joins TRBV15 and TRBJ2-1; TRBD2 aligns across 12 bases. In germline, CDR1 is LNHNV, CDR2 YYDKDF (reference sequence). This CDR3 has 16 residues. V was pared by 0 bases and J by 8 bases, with 5 bases of the junction left unmatched. CDR3 DNA sequence: TGTGCCACCAGCAGAGATCTAGCGGGAGGGCTAGATGAGCAGTTCTTC. This codes for CATSRDLAGGLDEQFF. The whole variable domain, remainder taken from reference TRBV15 and TRBJ2-1, is DAMVIQNPRYQVTQFGKPVTLSCSQTLNHNVMYWYQQKSSQAPKLLFHYYDKDFNNEADTPDNFQSRRPNTSFCFLDIRSPGLGDTAMYLCATSRDLAGGLDEQFFGPGTRLTVL.

Turning to this clonotype: A junction end diverges from the germline sequence, so it may reflect a read error. The chain has TRBV20-1 and TRBJ1-5; D is uncertain. Per the germline V gene, CDR1 is DFQATT and CDR2 is SNEGSKA (reference sequence). This CDR3 has 14 amino acids. CDR3 sequence reads: CSARDWGSNQPQHF. The CDR3, as DNA: TGCAGTGCAAGAGATTGGGGTAGCAATCAGCCCCAGCATTTT.

This clonotype was seen a few times. The chain uses TRBV18 and TRBJ2-1, with a possible D match to TRBD2 (6 bases). Germline V gene lookup returns CDR1 KGHSH and CDR2 LQKENI. V was shortened by 3 bases and J by 7 bases, with 19 bases between the two germline ends. The length of the CDR3 is 16 residues. The CDR3 sequence is CASSPPVLARSNEQFF. CDR3 bases: TGTGCCAGCTCACCGCCGGTCCTAGCGCGGTCTAATGAGCAGTTCTTC. The variable domain in full, completed from reference TRBV18 and TRBJ2-1, reads NAGVMQNPRHLVRRRGQEARLRCSPMKGHSHVYWYRQLPEEGLKFMVYLQKENIIDESGMPKERFSAEFPKEGPSILRIQQVVRGDSAAYFCASSPPVLARSNEQFFGPGTRLTVL.

V gene TRBV10-3 combines with J gene TRBJ2-1; 12 bases line up with TRBD2. CDR3 length: 14 residues. J lost 7 bases, V lost 6 bases, and 4 bases had no gene match. The germline gives CDR1 ENHRY, CDR2 SYGVKD. In nucleotides, the CDR3 is TGTGCCATCAGGACTAGCGGGAGAATGAATGAGCAGTTCTTC. Residues: CAIRTSGRMNEQFF.

This clonotype was found a few times. The chain has TRBV29-1 and TRBJ2-1; D call uncertain. Germline CDR1 reads SQVTM; CDR2 reads ANQGSEA. V lost 5 bases, J lost 6 bases, and 5 bases lay in between. The CDR3 runs 10 residues. This chain's CDR3 is CSVLGNEQFF. The CDR3, as DNA: TGCAGCGTTCTGGGCAATGAGCAGTTCTTC.

This clonotype occurred a few times. The rearrangement links TRBV6-1 to TRBJ1-4; 8 bases are shared with TRBD1. Germline-derived CDR1 and CDR2 are MNHNS and SASEGT. V trimming: 6 bases; J trimming: 3 bases; junction bases outside the gene matches: 6. The CDR3 runs 15 residues. The CDR3 region is CASSSKQGANEKLFF. The CDR3 DNA sequence: TGTGCCAGCAGCTCTAAACAGGGGGCTAATGAAAAACTGTTTTTT.

This clonotype was seen more than once but under ten times. The rearrangement joins TRBV14 to TRBJ1-1; weak D call: TRBD1 (6 bases). CDR1 and CDR2 (germline): SGHDN, FVKESK. The V end was cut by 0 bases, the J end by 11 bases, with 16 bases between. The CDR3 has 14 amino acids. The CDR3 nucleotides are TGTGCCAGCAGCCAAGAGGGGGTCTGGGGGCACGCTTTCTTT. Translated, it gives CASSQEGVWGHAFF.